A selection of T cell receptor beta chains follows, all from one sample in a study of a mutant IDH1 vaccine in newly diagnosed glioma. Libraries were prepared by immunoSEQ multiplex PCR; TCRdb keeps only in-frame clonotypes and omits some of them. The profile shows 40,000 or so clones, about 84% of them singletons. Antigen specificity for these receptors is unknown. The sample was PBMCs, taken from a glioma patient whose treatment included an IDH1 peptide vaccine. Receptor source: a middle-aged man with glioma. Each CDR3 is given with its conserved first and last residue. The D gene is left open where the match is weak. Size is omitted from some rows. Given values are once, few, many or a class for expanded clones.

>TRBV25-1|.|.|TRBJ1-3
TGTGCCAGCAGTGAATCCCGAGTAGGAAACACCATATATTTT
CASSESRVGNTIYF
>TRBV6-1|.|TRBD2|TRBJ2-2
TGTGCCAGCAGTGAACTAGCGGGGGCGAACACCGGGGAGCTGTTTTTT
CASSELAGANTGELFF
>TRBV5-6|.|.|TRBJ1-2
TGTGCCAGCAGCTTGCGGGGTAACTATGGCTACACCTTC
CASSLRGNYGYTF
>TRBV5-1|.|.|TRBJ2-7
TGCGCCAGCAGCTTGGGCGGGCTCTACGAGCAGTACTTC
CASSLGGLYEQYF
>TRBV4-1|few|.|TRBJ1-5
TGCGCCAGCAGCCAAATGGAGACAGGCAATCAGCCCCAGCATTTT
CASSQMETGNQPQHF
>TRBV5-1|.|.|TRBJ2-7
TGCGCCAGCAGCCCTCAGGGTGTGTACGAGCAGTACTTC
CASSPQGVYEQYF
>TRBV6-5|.|.|TRBJ2-7
TGTGCCAGCAGTTACTCGAGCCAGGATGCCTACGAGCAGTACTTC
CASSYSSQDAYEQYF
>TRBV29-1|few|.|TRBJ1-1
TGCAGCGTATCGGACGGCCGGGGAGCTTTCTTT
CSVSDGRGAFF
>TRBV30|.|.|TRBJ2-7
TGTGCCTGGAGGGTGGATGAACCTCCCTACGAGCAGTACTTC
CAWRVDEPPYEQYF
>TRBV7-8|.|.|TRBJ2-2
TGTGCCAGCAGTTTTAGTAACAGGGCCGGGGAGCTGTTTTTT
CASSFSNRAGELFF
>TRBV5-5|.|TRBD2|TRBJ2-7
TGTGCCAGCAGCTTGGCCGGTGCGGGGGGCTACGAGCAGTACTTC
CASSLAGAGGYEQYF
>TRBV5-1|.|.|TRBJ1-1
TGCGCCAGCAGCTTGGATGCGGGGTTAACTGAAGCTTTCTTT
CASSLDAGLTEAFF
>TRBV4-1|.|.|TRBJ2-7
TGCGCCAGCAGCCAAGGACCCGCTAGCGACTCCTACGAGCAGTACTTC
CASSQGPASDSYEQYF
>TRBV19|.|.|TRBJ1-5
TGTGCCAGTAGTTTACAGGGATACAATCAGCCCCAGCATTTT
CASSLQGYNQPQHF
>TRBV27|.|.|TRBJ2-5
TGTGCCAGCAGCTCCAGGACGAGAGAGACCCAGTACTTC
CASSSRTRETQYF
>TRBV6-5|.|.|TRBJ1-1
TGTGCCAGCTTTCGAGGGGTGAACACTGAAGCTTTCTTT
CASFRGVNTEAFF
>TRBV14|.|TRBD2|TRBJ2-3
TGTGCCAGCAGCCAAGGACGCGGGGGGTCGATCGTCATGATCACAGATACGCAGTATTTT
CASSQGRGGSIVMITDTQYF
>TRBV6-1|.|.|TRBJ1-2
TGTGCCAGCAGTGATTTGCAGCTACCTAGCTATGGCTACACCTTC
CASSDLQLPSYGYTF
>TRBV2|.|.|TRBJ1-6
TGTGCCAGCAGTGAATCGGGTGGGTCAGGAACTGGGATTTCACCCCTCCACTTT
CASSESGGSGTGISPLHF
>TRBV2|.|.|TRBJ1-6
TGTGCCAGCTGCCAGGTGGCAGATTCACCCCTCCACTTT
CASCQVADSPLHF
>TRBV7-2|once|TRBD1|TRBJ1-2
TGTGCCAGCAGCATAACAGGGGGCGATGGCTACACCTTC
CASSITGGDGYTF
>TRBV9|.|.|TRBJ1-1
TGTGCCAGCAGCGTAGCTGTGGCGAACACTGAAGCTTTCTTT
CASSVAVANTEAFF
>TRBV7-8|medium-sized|TRBD1|TRBJ2-1
TGTGCCAGCAGCTTAAGGGACAGGGGAGCTTATTACAATGAGCAGTTCTTC
CASSLRDRGAYYNEQFF
>TRBV4-2|.|.|TRBJ2-6
TGTGCCAGCAGCCAAGGGGACGGCTCTGGGGCCAACGTCCTGACTTTC
CASSQGDGSGANVLTF
>TRBV7-9|.|TRBD1|TRBJ1-6
TGTGCCAGCAGCTTGGGACAGGGGGTAGGTTCACCCCTCCACTTT
CASSLGQGVGSPLHF
>TRBV6-5|few|TRBD2|TRBJ2-2
TGTGCCAGCAAAAGGCGAAGCGGGGAAACCGGGGAGCTGTTTTTT
CASKRRSGETGELFF
>TRBV6-5|.|.|TRBJ1-2
TGTGCCAGCAGTCTTAGACAGGCCGGAACCTATGGCTACACCTTC
CASSLRQAGTYGYTF